Following are 26 T cell receptor beta chains from one sample sequenced in a study of CD8+ T cells in alopecia areata listed by TCRdb under 2018. The sample's treatment or condition label, decoded: oral pan-JAK inhibitor, 5-10 mg twice daily. The library was obtained by the immunoSEQ multiplex PCR assay. To provide template for TCR sequencing, every sample had RNA extracted and reverse transcribed into cDNA. The immuneACCESS repertoire file appears here via TCRdb, limited to in-frame rearrangements. These files lack a portion of the clones; in checked studies, under half of the deficit traces to unresolved V genes, and the cause of the others is not known. The sample table records some 190,000 clones; about 51% of these occur just once. The ten top clones hold around 9.1% of the sample. The source was CD8+ T cells sorted from blood, collected at week 52, from a patient treated with tofacitinib. The receptors derive from a human donor with alopecia areata.

The gene calls are TRBV6-1 and TRBJ2-1; 9 bases line up with TRBD1. V was pared by 6 bases and J by 7 bases, with 4 bases of the junction left unmatched. CDR3 length equals 13 residues. Germline V gene sequence: CDR1 MNHNS, CDR2 SASEGT. The CDR3 DNA sequence: TGTGCCAGCAGAGGGACAGGGTGGAATGAGCAGTTCTTC. As protein: CASRGTGWNEQFF.

The CDR3 reads CASSLGPRITDTQYF. The CDR3 DNA follows: TGTGCCAGCAGCTTAGGCCCCCGGATTACAGATACGCAGTATTTT. This chain uses TRBV7-3 with TRBJ2-3; no clear D gene. This CDR3 has 15 amino acids. The V end lost 2 bases, the J end lost 3 bases, and 12 bases lay between the germline ends. Germline CDR1 and CDR2: SGHTA and FQGTGA.

This clone showed up just a few times. This sequence joins TRBV6-1 and TRBJ2-1; 7 bases align to TRBD1. Germline lookup yields CDR1 MNHNS and CDR2 SASEGT. The CDR3 extends over 14 amino acids. After removal of 3 bases from V and 4 bases from J, the junction contained 3 bases not matched to a gene. Here the CDR3 reads CASSEPRGYNEQFF. The CDR3 nucleotides are TGTGCCAGCAGTGAGCCCAGGGGGTACAATGAGCAGTTCTTC.

The chain uses TRBV4-1 and TRBJ1-5; a weak D match, TRBD1 (5 bases). Germline V gene data show CDR1 as MGHRA and CDR2 as YSYEKL. The CDR3 loop spans 14 amino acids. Deletions cut 6 bases from V and 1 base from J, with 10 bases between. The CDR3: CASSPRQSNQPQHF. The CDR3 DNA is TGCGCCAGCAGTCCCCGACAGAGCAATCAGCCCCAGCATTTT.

The chain has TRBV5-6 and TRBJ1-2; 10 nucleotides match TRBD1. The CDR3 extends over 15 amino acids. V gave up 4 bases and J gave up 3 bases; unmatched junction bases: 6. Germline lookup yields CDR1 SGHDT and CDR2 YYEEEE. The CDR3: CASSQSGTGDYGYTF. The CDR3 nucleotides are TGTGCCAGCAGCCAATCCGGGACAGGGGACTATGGCTACACCTTC.

The DNA of the CDR3 is TGCGCCAGCAGCCAAGAGCGGGGGGGGCGTCGGCAGTACTTC. Protein: CASSQERGGRRQYF. This chain connects TRBV4-1 to TRBJ2-7; 9 bases agree with TRBD2. CDR3 size: 14 residues. After removal of 0 bases from V and 9 bases from J, the junction contained 6 bases not matched to a gene. CDR1 is MGHRA, CDR2 YSYEKL, per germline.

J is TRBJ2-7 and V is TRBV4-1, with D unresolved. The CDR3 covers 14 residues. Germline V gives CDR1 MGHRA, CDR2 YSYEKL. V shed 1 base and J shed 4 bases, with 11 bases lying between them. The CDR3: CASSQVIDRYEQYF. As DNA, the CDR3 is TGCGCCAGCAGCCAAGTTATCGACCGGTACGAGCAGTACTTC.

The chain carries TRBV30 and TRBJ2-7; D gene ambiguous. The V and J ends lost 3 bases and 5 bases respectively, with 11 bases between them. Germline V CDR1 and CDR2: GTSNPN, SVGIG (reference sequence). CDR3 length: 12 residues. CDR3 bases: TGTGCCTGGAGGGGTGACCCGGACGAGCAGTACTTC. This translates into CAWRGDPDEQYF.

The genes are TRBV29-1 and TRBJ2-2; D not resolved. The length of the CDR3 is 12 residues. Trimming left V 5 bases short and J 6 bases short, with 10 bases between. Per the germline V gene, CDR1 is SQVTM and CDR2 is ANQGSEA. The CDR3 nucleotides read TGCAGCGTTCTAACGGAAGCCGGGGAGCTGTTTTTT. It yields the protein CSVLTEAGELFF.

This chain connects TRBV7-2 to TRBJ2-3; D is unclear. Germline CDR1 is SGHTA and CDR2 is FQGNSA. The CDR3 is 15 residues long. The V end lost 1 base, the J end lost 2 bases, and 10 bases lay between the germline ends. CDR3 in amino acids: CASSLGPSSTDTQYF. As DNA, the CDR3 is TGTGCCAGCAGCTTAGGGCCGAGCTCCACAGATACGCAGTATTTT.

The chain carries TRBV5-4 and TRBJ1-1; D not resolved. CDR3 size: 14 residues. The V end was cut by 2 bases, the J end by 4 bases, with 12 bases between. Germline V gene data show CDR1 as SGHNT and CDR2 as YYREEE (reference sequence). The CDR3 nucleotides read TGTGCCAGCAGCTTCAAGGGTGGGATCACTGAAGCTTTCTTT. Translated, it gives CASSFKGGITEAFF.

The rearrangement joins TRBV27 to TRBJ1-1; 9 bases agree with TRBD1. Germline CDR1 reads MNHEY; CDR2 reads SMNVEV (reference sequence). This CDR3 region has 16 residues. V trimming: 5 bases; J trimming: 11 bases; junction bases outside the gene matches: 18. CDR3 loop: CASSPTAQQGAKVAFF. The CDR3 bases are TGTGCCAGCAGTCCCACCGCCCAACAGGGGGCCAAGGTGGCTTTCTTT.

As DNA, the CDR3 is TGTGCCAGCAGCTTGGTTAGGGGGGAAGGCTACACCTTC. Translation gives CASSLVRGEGYTF. This sequence joins TRBV5-6 and TRBJ1-2; D is perhaps TRBD1 (6 bases). The V end lost 0 bases, the J end lost 8 bases, and 11 bases lay between the germline ends. Germline CDR1 and CDR2: SGHDT and YYEEEE. CDR3 size: 13 residues.

The V gene is TRBV5-6, the J gene TRBJ2-3; D unresolved. The CDR3 sequence is 14 residues long. V gave up 2 bases and J gave up 2 bases, with 9 bases separating them. The V gene's germline CDR1 is SGHDT and CDR2 YYEEEE. CDR3 sequence: CASSFGGFTDTQYF. The DNA for the CDR3 is TGTGCCAGCAGCTTCGGCGGCTTCACAGATACGCAGTATTTT.

The V gene is TRBV2, the J gene TRBJ1-4; a weak D match, TRBD1 (5 bases). The germline gives CDR1 SNHLY, CDR2 FYNNEI. Trimming took 5 bases from V and 4 from J, leaving 11 bases between them. The CDR3 has 14 residues. The CDR3 protein is CASSPSGGNEKLFF. Here the CDR3 DNA reads TGTGCCAGCAGTCCATCGGGGGGTAATGAAAAACTGTTTTTT.

The chain employs TRBV5-6 and TRBJ2-1; D is possibly TRBD1 or TRBD2 (5 bases each). Per germline, CDR1 SGHDT and CDR2 YYEEEE. The CDR3 has 14 amino acids. V shed 3 bases and J shed 6 bases, with 13 bases lying between them. Written as DNA, the CDR3 is TGTGCCAGCAGCTACACGGGACCCCTCAATGAGCAGTTCTTC. It encodes CASSYTGPLNEQFF. Combining the CDR3 with reference TRBV5-6 and TRBJ2-1 gives the whole variable domain DAGVTQSPTHLIKTRGQQVTLRCSPKSGHDTVSWYQQALGQGPQFIFQYYEEEERQRGNFPDRFSGHQFPNYSSELNVNALLLGDSALYLCASSYTGPLNEQFFGPGTRLTVL.

This clone turned up a few times. The V and J genes are TRBV5-4 and TRBJ1-2, with TRBD1 matching over 7 bases. After removal of 5 bases from V and 3 bases from J, the junction contained 7 bases not matched to a gene. There are 14 residues in the CDR3. Germline-derived CDR1 and CDR2 are SGHNT and YYREEE (reference sequence). The CDR3 sequence is CASRTTGIDYGYTF. The DNA of the CDR3 is TGTGCCAGCAGGACGACAGGGATTGACTATGGCTACACCTTC. Looking up the rest from reference TRBV5-4 and TRBJ1-2 gives the full variable domain: ETGVTQSPTHLIKTRGQQVTLRCSSQSGHNTVSWYQQALGQGPQFIFQYYREEENGRGNFPPRFSGLQFPNYSSELNVNALELDDSALYLCASRTTGIDYGYTFGSGTRLTVV.

V gene TRBV27 combines with J gene TRBJ2-5; D is possibly TRBD1 or TRBD2 (5 bases each). The V gene lost 5 bases and the J gene lost 5 bases, with 15 bases spanning the gap. The CDR3 covers 14 residues. Per germline, CDR1 MNHEY and CDR2 SMNVEV (reference sequence). The CDR3 is CASSPEGLRETQYF. The DNA of the CDR3 is TGTGCCAGCAGTCCAGAGGGGCTTAGGGAGACCCAGTACTTC.

This clone was counted once. The chain has TRBV6-6 and TRBJ2-4, with D possibly matching TRBD2 (5 bases). The V gene lost 9 bases and the J gene lost 7 bases, with 16 bases spanning the gap. The CDR3 is made up of 13 amino acids. Per germline, CDR1 MNHNY and CDR2 SVGAGI (reference sequence). CDR3 DNA sequence: TGTGCCAGTGAGCCCCCATGGGAGAACATTCAGTACTTC. It codes for CASEPPWENIQYF.

This clone occurred a few times. The chain has TRBV27 and TRBJ2-3, with a possible D match to TRBD2 (6 bases). This CDR3 spans 15 amino acids. In germline, CDR1 is MNHEY, CDR2 SMNVEV (reference sequence). V was clipped by 5 bases and J by 2 bases, with 14 bases between them. CDR3 sequence reads: CASSPVSGATDTQYF. CDR3 nucleotide sequence: TGTGCCAGCAGTCCCGTTAGCGGTGCCACAGATACGCAGTATTTT.

The gene calls are TRBV4-3 and TRBJ2-3; D is unresolved. Trimming stripped 0 bases from V and 0 bases from J, with 13 bases between. Germline lookup yields CDR1 LGHNA and CDR2 YSLEER. The CDR3 spans 17 residues. CDR3 DNA: TGCGCCAGCAGCCAAGATCCCCCCGAGTCAAGCACAGATACGCAGTATTTT. This sequence encodes CASSQDPPESSTDTQYF.

This chain links TRBV7-9 with TRBJ2-1, with 9 positions matching TRBD2. This CDR3 region has 14 residues. Trimming at V came to 7 bases and at J to 9 bases, leaving 10 bases not matched to a gene. Germline CDR1 SEHNR, CDR2 FQNEAQ (reference sequence). The CDR3 reads CASNPGAGGTEQFF. CDR3 in DNA: TGTGCCAGCAACCCAGGAGCGGGGGGCACTGAGCAGTTCTTC.

The chain is built from TRBV13 and TRBJ2-7; D possibly corresponds to TRBD1 (5 bases). Germline values: CDR1 PRHDT, CDR2 FYEKMQ (reference sequence). Between the trimmed V and J ends, which lost 4 bases and 2 bases, there was a span of 15 bases. The CDR3 is made up of 15 amino acids. The CDR3 bases are TGTGCCAGCAGCTCGTCAGAGACAGAAGCCTACGAGCAGTACTTC. Translating gives CASSSSETEAYEQYF.

The chain joins TRBV27 to TRBJ2-7, with 10 positions matching TRBD2. This CDR3 has 16 amino acids. The V segment lost 0 bases and the J segment 2 bases; nucleotides outside the gene matches: 4. Germline V gene sequence: CDR1 MNHEY, CDR2 SMNVEV (reference sequence). The DNA for the CDR3 is TGTGCCAGCAGTTTATCATCGACTAGCGGGCCCTACGAGCAGTACTTC. This codes for CASSLSSTSGPYEQYF.

This clone has only a few counts. CDR3 sequence: CAWNPGTGNEKLFF. CDR3 bases: TGTGCCTGGAACCCCGGGACGGGCAATGAAAAACTGTTTTTT. The chain recombines TRBV30 with TRBJ1-4; D is possibly TRBD1 (5 bases). The germline gives CDR1 GTSNPN, CDR2 SVGIG (reference sequence). The V gene lost 4 bases and the J gene lost 5 bases, with 14 bases spanning the gap. The CDR3 sequence is 14 residues long.

This clone was seen more than once but under ten times. The gene calls are TRBV27 and TRBJ2-7; D perhaps matches TRBD2 (6 bases). This CDR3 spans 15 amino acids. CDR1 is MNHEY, CDR2 SMNVEV, per germline (reference sequence). Trimming took off 2 bases at V and 3 bases at J, with 14 bases between the two ends. DNA for the CDR3: TGTGCCAGCAGTTTAGGCACTGGGGGGATCTACGAGCAGTACTTC. Amino acids: CASSLGTGGIYEQYF.